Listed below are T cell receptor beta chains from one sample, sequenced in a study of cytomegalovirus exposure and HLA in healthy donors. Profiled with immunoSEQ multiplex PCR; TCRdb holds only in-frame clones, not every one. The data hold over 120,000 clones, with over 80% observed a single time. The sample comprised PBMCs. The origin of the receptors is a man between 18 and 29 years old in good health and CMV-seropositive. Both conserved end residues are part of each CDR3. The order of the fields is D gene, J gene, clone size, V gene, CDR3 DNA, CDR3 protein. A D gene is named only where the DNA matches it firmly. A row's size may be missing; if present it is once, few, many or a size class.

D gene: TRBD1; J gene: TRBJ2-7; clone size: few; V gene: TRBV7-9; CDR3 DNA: TGTGCCAGCAGCTTACAAGGAACAGGGGCCAACGAGCAGTACTTC; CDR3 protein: CASSLQGTGANEQYF
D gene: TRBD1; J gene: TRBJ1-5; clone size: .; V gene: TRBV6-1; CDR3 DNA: TGTGCCAGCAGAGGGACAGGAAATAGCAATCAGCCCCAGCATTTT; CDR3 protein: CASRGTGNSNQPQHF
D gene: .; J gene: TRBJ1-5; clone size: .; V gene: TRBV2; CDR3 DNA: TGTGCCAGCAGTGCAGAACAGGGTAGCAATCAGCCCCAGCATTTT; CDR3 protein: CASSAEQGSNQPQHF
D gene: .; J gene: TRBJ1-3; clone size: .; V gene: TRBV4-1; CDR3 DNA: TGCGCCAGCAGCCAAGAGGACAGCCGCTCTGGAAACACCATATATTTT; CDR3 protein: CASSQEDSRSGNTIYF
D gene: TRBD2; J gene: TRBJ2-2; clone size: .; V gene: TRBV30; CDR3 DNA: TGTGCCTGTGGACTAGCGGGAGTATCAGGGGAGCTGTTTTTT; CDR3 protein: CACGLAGVSGELFF
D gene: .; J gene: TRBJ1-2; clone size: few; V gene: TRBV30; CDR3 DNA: TGTGCCTGGAGTGTAGTGGGGAAGGGGGTTAGCTACACCTTC; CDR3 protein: CAWSVVGKGVSYTF
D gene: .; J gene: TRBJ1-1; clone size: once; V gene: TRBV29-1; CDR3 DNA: TGCAGAGCGGGAGTCAACACTGAAGCTTTCTTT; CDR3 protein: CRAGVNTEAFF
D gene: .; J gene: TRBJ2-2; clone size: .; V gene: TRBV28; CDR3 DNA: TGTGCCAGCAGTCCTACCCTACTCCGGGACATGAACACCGGGGAGCTGTTTTTT; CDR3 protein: CASSPTLLRDMNTGELFF
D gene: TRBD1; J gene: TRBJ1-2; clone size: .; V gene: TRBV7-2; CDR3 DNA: TGTGCCAGCAGCCCGGACAGGGGGCTTTACTATGGCTACACCTTC; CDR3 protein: CASSPDRGLYYGYTF
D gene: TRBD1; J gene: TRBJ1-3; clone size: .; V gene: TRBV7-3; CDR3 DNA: TGTGCCAGCAGCCCAACAGGGGCTGGAAACACCATATATTTT; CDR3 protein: CASSPTGAGNTIYF
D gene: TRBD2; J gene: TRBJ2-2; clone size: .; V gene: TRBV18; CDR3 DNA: TGTGCCAGCTCACCACAAGGACTAGCGTCGAACACCGGGGAGCTGTTTTTT; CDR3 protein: CASSPQGLASNTGELFF
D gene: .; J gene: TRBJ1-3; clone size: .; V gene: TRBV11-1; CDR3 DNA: TGTGCCAGCAGCCCAGCCTTAGACCGGAGGCCTGGAAACACCATATATTTT; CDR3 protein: CASSPALDRRPGNTIYF
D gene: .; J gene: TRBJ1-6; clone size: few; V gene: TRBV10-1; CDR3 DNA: TGCGCCAGCAGTGAGTCCAGGACAGCTAATTCACCCCTCCACTTT; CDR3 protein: CASSESRTANSPLHF
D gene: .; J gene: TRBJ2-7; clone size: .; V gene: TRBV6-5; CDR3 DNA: TGTGCCAGCAAGGTCGGACAGACCCACTACGAGCAGTACTTC; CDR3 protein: CASKVGQTHYEQYF
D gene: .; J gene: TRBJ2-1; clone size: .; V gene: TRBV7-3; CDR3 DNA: TGTGCCAGCAGCTTATCGGCTAGCGCTTGGCTAAGCTCCTACAATGAGCAGTTCTTC; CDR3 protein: CASSLSASAWLSSYNEQFF
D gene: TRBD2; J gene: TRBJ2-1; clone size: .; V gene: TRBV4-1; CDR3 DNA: TGCGCCAGCAGCCAATGGACTAGCGGGGGGACCTACAATGAGCAGTTCTTC; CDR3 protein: CASSQWTSGGTYNEQFF
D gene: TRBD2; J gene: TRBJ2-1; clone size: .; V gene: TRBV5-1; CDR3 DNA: TGCGCCAGCAGCTTGGTAGCGGGCTCCTACAATGAGCAGTTCTTC; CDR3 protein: CASSLVAGSYNEQFF
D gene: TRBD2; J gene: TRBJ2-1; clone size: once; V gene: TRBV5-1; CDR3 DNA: TGCGCCAGCAGCCCCTTGGGACCCGGGAGGGATGAGCAGTTCTTC; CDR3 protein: CASSPLGPGRDEQFF
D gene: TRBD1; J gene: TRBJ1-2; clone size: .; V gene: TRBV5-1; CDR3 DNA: TGCGCCAGCAGCTTGGTGGGACAGTATGGCTACACCTTC; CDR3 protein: CASSLVGQYGYTF
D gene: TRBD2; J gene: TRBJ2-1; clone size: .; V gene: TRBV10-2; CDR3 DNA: TGCGCCAGCATGGGACTAGCGGGAGGTGAAGATGAGCAGTTCTTC; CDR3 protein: CASMGLAGGEDEQFF
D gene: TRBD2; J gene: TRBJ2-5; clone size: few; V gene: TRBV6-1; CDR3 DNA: TGTGCCAGCAGAGGTGGCGGGAGTTCTGGGACCCAGTACTTC; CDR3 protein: CASRGGGSSGTQYF
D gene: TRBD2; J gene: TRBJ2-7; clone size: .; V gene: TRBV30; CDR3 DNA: TGTGCCTGGGCTAGCGGGAGGCTATACGAGCAGTACTTC; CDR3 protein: CAWASGRLYEQYF
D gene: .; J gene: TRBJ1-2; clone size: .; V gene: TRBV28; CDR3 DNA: TGTGCCAGCAGTTTGGGGACTTTCGAGGCCCTTGGCTACACCTTC; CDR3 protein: CASSLGTFEALGYTF
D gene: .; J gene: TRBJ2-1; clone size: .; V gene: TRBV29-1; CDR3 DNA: TGCAGCGCTAAACAGGGCCCCAATGAGCAGTTCTTC; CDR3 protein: CSAKQGPNEQFF
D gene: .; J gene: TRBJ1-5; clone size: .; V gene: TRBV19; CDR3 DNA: TGTGCCAGTACCCAAGTCGGGAATCTTGGCAATCAGCCCCAGCATTTT; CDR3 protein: CASTQVGNLGNQPQHF
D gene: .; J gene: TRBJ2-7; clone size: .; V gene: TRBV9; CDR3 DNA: TGTGCCAGCAGCGTAAGGACACACTACGAGCAGTACTTC; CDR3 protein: CASSVRTHYEQYF
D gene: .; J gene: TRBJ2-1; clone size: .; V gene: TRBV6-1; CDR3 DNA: TGTGCCAGCAGTGAAGGGACTCTCAATAATGAGCAGTTCTTC; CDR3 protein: CASSEGTLNNEQFF
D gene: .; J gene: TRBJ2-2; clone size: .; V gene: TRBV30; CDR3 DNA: TGTGCCTGGAGAGGGGAGGCAACGAACACCGGGGAGCTGTTTTTT; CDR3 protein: CAWRGEATNTGELFF
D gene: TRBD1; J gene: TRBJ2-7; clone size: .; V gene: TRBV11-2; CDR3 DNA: TGTGCCAGCAGCTTCGGACAGGGTAATCACGAGCAGTACTTC; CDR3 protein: CASSFGQGNHEQYF
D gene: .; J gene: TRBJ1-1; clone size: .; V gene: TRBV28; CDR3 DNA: TGTGCCAGCAGTCCGGGACAAGAACCGCCGAACACTGAAGCTTTCTTT; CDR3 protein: CASSPGQEPPNTEAFF
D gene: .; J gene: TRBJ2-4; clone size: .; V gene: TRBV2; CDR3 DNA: TGTGCCACCCAAAAAAACATTCAGTACTTC; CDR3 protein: CATQKNIQYF
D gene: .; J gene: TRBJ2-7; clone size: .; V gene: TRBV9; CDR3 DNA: TGTGCCAGCAGCCCTCGGTCCTTCTCCCTCTACGAGCAGTACTTC; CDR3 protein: CASSPRSFSLYEQYF
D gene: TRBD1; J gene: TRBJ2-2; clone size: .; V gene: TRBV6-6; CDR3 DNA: TGTGCCACTAGGGGGACAGCGAACACCGGGGAGCTGTTTTTT; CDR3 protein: CATRGTANTGELFF
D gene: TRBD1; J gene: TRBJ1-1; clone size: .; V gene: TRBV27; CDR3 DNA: TGTGCCAGCGGTAGGCAGGGGGAAGGTGAAGCTTTCTTT; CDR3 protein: CASGRQGEGEAFF
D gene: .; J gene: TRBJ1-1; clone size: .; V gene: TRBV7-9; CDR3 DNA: TGTGCCAGCAGCTCAAGGACAAGTCTGAACACTGAAGCTTTCTTT; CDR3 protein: CASSSRTSLNTEAFF
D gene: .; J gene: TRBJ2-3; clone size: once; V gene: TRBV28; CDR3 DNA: TGTGCCAGCAGTTTGGCGGGGTCAGATACGCAGTATTTT; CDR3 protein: CASSLAGSDTQYF
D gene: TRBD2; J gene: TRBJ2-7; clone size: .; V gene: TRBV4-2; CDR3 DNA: TGTGCCAGCAGCTCGGGACTAGCGGATTACGAGCAGTACTTC; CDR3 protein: CASSSGLADYEQYF
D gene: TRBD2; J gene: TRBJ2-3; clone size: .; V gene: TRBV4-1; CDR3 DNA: TGCGCCAGCAGCCAAGTGCCGGGAGGTGGCACAGATACGCAGTATTTT; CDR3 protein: CASSQVPGGGTDTQYF
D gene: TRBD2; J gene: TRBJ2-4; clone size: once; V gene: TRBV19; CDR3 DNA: TGTGCCAGTAGTATCGGCGGGGGGTATAACATTCAGTACTTC; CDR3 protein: CASSIGGGYNIQYF
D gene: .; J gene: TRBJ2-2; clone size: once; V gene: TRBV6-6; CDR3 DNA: TGTGCCAGCAGCACGAGGGAAATTGCCGGGGAGCTGTTTTTT; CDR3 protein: CASSTREIAGELFF
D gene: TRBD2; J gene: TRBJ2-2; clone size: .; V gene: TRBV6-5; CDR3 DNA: TGTGCCAGCAGCCGACAAGGCGGGGGGCCTGGGGAGCTGTTTTTT; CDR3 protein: CASSRQGGGPGELFF
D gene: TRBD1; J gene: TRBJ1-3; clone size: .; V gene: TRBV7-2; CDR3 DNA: TGTGCCAGCAACCTACCCGGGACAGCTGGAAACACCATATATTTT; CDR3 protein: CASNLPGTAGNTIYF
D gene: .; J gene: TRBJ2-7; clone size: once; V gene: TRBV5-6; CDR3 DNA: TGTGCCAGCAGCTTGGGGGCCTCTTACGAGCAGTACTTC; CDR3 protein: CASSLGASYEQYF
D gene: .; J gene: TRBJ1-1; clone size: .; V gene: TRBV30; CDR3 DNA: TGTGCCTGGGGGAGAGGTGAAGCTTTCTTT; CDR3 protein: CAWGRGEAFF
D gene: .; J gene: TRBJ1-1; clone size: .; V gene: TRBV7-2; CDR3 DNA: TGTGCCAGCAGCTCATCAGGGTTTGCGAACACTGAAGCTTTCTTT; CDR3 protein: CASSSSGFANTEAFF
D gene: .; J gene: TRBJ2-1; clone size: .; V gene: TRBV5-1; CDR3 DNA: TGCGCCAGCAGCTTGGACTCTAAATATGAGCAGTTCTTC; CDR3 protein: CASSLDSKYEQFF
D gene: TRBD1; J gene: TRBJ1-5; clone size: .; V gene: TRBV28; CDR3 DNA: TGTGCCAGCAGTTTTCTAACAGGGGTGGGTCAGCCCCAGCATTTT; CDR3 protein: CASSFLTGVGQPQHF
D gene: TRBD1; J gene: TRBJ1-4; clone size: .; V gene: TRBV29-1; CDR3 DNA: TGCAGCGTGCTGAAGACAGGGACTAATGAAAAACTGTTTTTT; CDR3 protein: CSVLKTGTNEKLFF
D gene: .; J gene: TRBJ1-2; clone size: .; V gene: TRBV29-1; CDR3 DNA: TGCAGCGTTGTTCCCAGACTCTCTAACTATGGCTACACCTTC; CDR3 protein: CSVVPRLSNYGYTF
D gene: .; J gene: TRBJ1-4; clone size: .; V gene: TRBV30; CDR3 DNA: TGTGCCTGGAGTCTACGGGAAAAACTGTTTTTT; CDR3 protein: CAWSLREKLFF
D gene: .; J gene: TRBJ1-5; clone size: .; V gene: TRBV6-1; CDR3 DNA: TGTGCCAGCAGTGAGGCGGCTATATACAATCAGCCCCAGCATTTT; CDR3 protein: CASSEAAIYNQPQHF
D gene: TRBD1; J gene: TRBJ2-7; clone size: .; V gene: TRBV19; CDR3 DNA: TGTGCCAGTTCCCCGGGACAGTTCTACGAGCAGTACTTC; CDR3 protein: CASSPGQFYEQYF
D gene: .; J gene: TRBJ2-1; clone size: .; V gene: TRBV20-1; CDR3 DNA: TGCAGTGCTCGGGGGAGAAGTGAGCAGTTCTTC; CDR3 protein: CSARGRSEQFF
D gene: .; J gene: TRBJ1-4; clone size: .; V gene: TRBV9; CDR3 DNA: TGTGCCAGCAGCGAGGGGGTCGTTGAGCCTAATGAAAAACTGTTTTTT; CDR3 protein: CASSEGVVEPNEKLFF